The 16 T cell receptor beta chains listed next were all sequenced from one sample in a study of cytomegalovirus exposure and HLA in healthy donors. Primers for the PCR totalled 60 Vbeta and 13 Jbeta. Sequencing was performed with immunoSEQ multiplex PCR; in TCRdb, only in-frame clones are kept and a portion is missing. The sample yields about 160,000 clones, approximately 79% seen once. The sample was PBMCs. These receptors were obtained from a man aged 50-60 years in good health and CMV-seropositive.

Worth noting for this clone: One junction end disagrees with the germline gene, perhaps due to a read error. V and J are TRBV6-5 and TRBJ1-6; TRBD1 matches at 11 bases. There are 16 residues in the CDR3. Germline V gene lookup returns CDR1 MNHEY and CDR2 SVGAGI. The CDR3 DNA reads as TGTGCCAGCAGCTACTACTGGACAGGGGGCTTAAACCCCCTCCACTTT. This translates into CASSYYWTGGLNPLHF.

V and J are TRBV10-2 and TRBJ2-5, with 10 bases fitting TRBD2. Germline V gene lookup returns CDR1 WSHSY and CDR2 SAAADI. Trimming cost V 4 bases and J 4 bases; bases outside gene matches: 3. CDR3 length: 14 amino acids. CDR3 in amino acids: CASSASGRIETQYF. As DNA, the CDR3 is TGCGCCAGCAGTGCTAGCGGGAGAATAGAGACCCAGTACTTC.

The CDR3 DNA reads TGTGCCAGCAGCTCGGGACAGGGTAAGAATCAGCCCCAGCATTTT. This translates into CASSSGQGKNQPQHF. The chain couples TRBV7-9 to TRBJ1-5; 9 nucleotides align to TRBD1. This CDR3 spans 15 amino acids. Unmatched junction bases numbered 5, after V lost 4 bases and J lost 4 bases. Germline V gene data show CDR1 as SEHNR and CDR2 as FQNEAQ (reference sequence).

The rearrangement links TRBV28 to TRBJ1-3; a possible D gene is TRBD1 (6 bases). Germline CDR1 is MDHEN and CDR2 is SYDVKM. Trimming shortened V by 8 bases and J by 6 bases, and 8 bases separated the two germline ends. The CDR3 spans 11 residues. The CDR3 DNA reads as TGTGCCAGCCAGGGGTTAAACACCATATATTTT. Amino acids: CASQGLNTIYF.

The V call is TRBV2, the J call TRBJ1-3; TRBD1 is a possible D gene (6 bases). Between the trimmed V and J ends, which lost 4 bases and 0 bases, there was a span of 10 bases. The CDR3 sequence is 15 residues long. Germline CDR1 is SNHLY and CDR2 is FYNNEI. The CDR3: CASSARQVSGNTIYF. The CDR3 coding sequence is TGTGCCAGCAGTGCAAGACAGGTCTCTGGAAACACCATATATTTT.

CDR3 amino acids: CASRLPGQGEKLFF. For the CDR3, the DNA is TGTGCCAGCAGACTACCGGGACAGGGAGAAAAACTGTTTTTT. The V gene is TRBV2, the J gene TRBJ1-4; 9 bases line up with TRBD1. The ends lost 6 bases at V and 8 bases at J; junction bases unmatched: 7. Germline V gene lookup returns CDR1 SNHLY and CDR2 FYNNEI. CDR3 length: 14 residues.

The chain joins TRBV4-1 to TRBJ1-6, with D tentatively TRBD1 (6 bases). V lost 2 bases and J 5 bases, leaving 16 bases between the germline ends. CDR1 is MGHRA and CDR2 is YSYEKL in the germline V gene. The CDR3 covers 17 residues. The CDR3: CASSQISQGSDNSPLHF. The CDR3 nucleotides are TGCGCCAGCAGCCAAATATCACAGGGATCCGATAATTCACCCCTCCACTTT.

The gene calls are TRBV2 and TRBJ2-1, with TRBD1 identical over 9 bases. Looked up from germline, CDR1 is SNHLY and CDR2 is FYNNEI. CDR3 length: 15 amino acids. The J segment lost 4 bases and the V segment lost 1 base, leaving 2 bases of the junction unmatched. For the CDR3, the DNA is TGTGCCAGCAGTGAAGAGACAGGGGGGTACAATGAGCAGTTCTTC. Protein: CASSEETGGYNEQFF.

Remarks on this clone: Other nucleotide sequences from this sample produce the same CDR3. J is TRBJ2-7 and V is TRBV28, with 12 bases aligning to TRBD2. The CDR3 has 15 residues. CDR1 and CDR2 (germline): MDHEN, SYDVKM. Trimming cost V 4 bases and J 4 bases; bases outside gene matches: 5. For the CDR3, the DNA is TGTGCCAGCAGTTCGCTAGCGGGAGGGCCTTACGAGCAGTACTTC. Encoded protein: CASSSLAGGPYEQYF.

The rearrangement links TRBV6-5 to TRBJ1-1, with D uncertain. Germline values: CDR1 MNHEY, CDR2 SVGAGI. Trimming shortened V by 0 bases and J by 3 bases, and 14 bases separated the two germline ends. The CDR3 runs to 16 residues. CDR3 in amino acids: CASSYSNWVRDTEAFF. CDR3 nucleotides: TGTGCCAGCAGTTACTCAAATTGGGTGAGGGACACTGAAGCTTTCTTT.

Judged by abundance, this clone is medium-sized. This chain uses TRBV29-1 with TRBJ2-7; D perhaps matches TRBD1 (5 bases). The CDR3 totals 13 residues. Germline V gene lookup returns CDR1 SQVTM and CDR2 ANQGSEA. V was shortened by 1 base and J by 6 bases, with 13 bases between the two germline ends. The CDR3 nucleotides read TGCAGCGTTGAAGCCGCGCGAAGGGGCGAGCAGTACTTC. Amino acids: CSVEAARRGEQYF.

This chain joins TRBV5-6 and TRBJ2-5, with 9 bases that match TRBD1. The end of the DNA is better explained by TRBJ2-7, so the J call may be wrong. The CDR3 runs to 15 residues. In germline, CDR1 is SGHDT, CDR2 YYEEEE. This CDR3 reads CASSPKGQGSYEQYF. The DNA for the CDR3 is TGTGCCAGCAGCCCGAAAGGACAGGGGTCCTACGAGCAGTACTTC.

This sequence joins TRBV7-8 and TRBJ1-1; D is possibly TRBD1 (5 bases). The CDR3 consists of 13 residues. V was shortened by 1 base and J by 5 bases, with 8 bases between the two germline ends. The V gene's germline CDR1 is SGHVS and CDR2 FQNEAQ. CDR3 nucleotide sequence: TGTGCCAGCAGCTTAGGGGGGGGTACTGAAGCTTTCTTT. This gives the protein CASSLGGGTEAFF.

This clone came up once. V gene TRBV10-2 combines with J gene TRBJ1-2; D may be TRBD1 (6 bases). The CDR3 sequence is 11 residues long. The ends were cut back, 9 bases at V and 5 bases at J, with 10 bases in the middle. Germline CDR1 reads WSHSY; CDR2 reads SAAADI. The CDR3 region is CASGQSYGYTF. The DNA of the CDR3 is TGCGCCAGTGGACAGAGTTATGGCTACACCTTC.

V is TRBV5-4 and J is TRBJ1-2; perhaps TRBD1 as D (6 bases). Germline V gives CDR1 SGHNT, CDR2 YYREEE (reference sequence). Trimming took 9 bases from V and 6 from J, leaving 21 bases between them. The CDR3 runs 14 residues. The DNA of the CDR3 is TGTGCCACCAAAGAAATCAACAGGGACAATGGCTACACCTTC. Protein sequence: CATKEINRDNGYTF.

The rearrangement uses TRBV7-9 and TRBJ2-1; D unresolved. The V end was cut by 4 bases, the J end by 5 bases, with 15 bases between. The germline V gene encodes CDR1 SEHNR and CDR2 FQNEAQ (reference sequence). The CDR3 extends over 15 amino acids. In DNA form, the CDR3 reads TGTGCCAGCAGCTCGTTTGAGTTGAAACACAATGAGCAGTTCTTC. Translating gives CASSSFELKHNEQFF.